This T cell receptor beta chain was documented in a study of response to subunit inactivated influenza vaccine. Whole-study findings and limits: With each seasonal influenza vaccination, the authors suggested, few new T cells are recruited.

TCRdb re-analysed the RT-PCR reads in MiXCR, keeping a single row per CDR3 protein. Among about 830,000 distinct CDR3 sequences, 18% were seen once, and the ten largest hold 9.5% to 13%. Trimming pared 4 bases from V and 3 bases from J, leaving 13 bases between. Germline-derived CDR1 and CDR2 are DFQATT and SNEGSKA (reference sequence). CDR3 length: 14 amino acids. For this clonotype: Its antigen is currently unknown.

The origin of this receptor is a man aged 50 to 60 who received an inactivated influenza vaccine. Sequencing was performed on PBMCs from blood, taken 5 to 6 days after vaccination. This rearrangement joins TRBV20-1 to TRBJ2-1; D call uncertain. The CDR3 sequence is CSATVTLYYNEQFF. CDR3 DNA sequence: TGCAGTGCTACGGTGACACTTTACTACAATGAGCAGTTCTTC.